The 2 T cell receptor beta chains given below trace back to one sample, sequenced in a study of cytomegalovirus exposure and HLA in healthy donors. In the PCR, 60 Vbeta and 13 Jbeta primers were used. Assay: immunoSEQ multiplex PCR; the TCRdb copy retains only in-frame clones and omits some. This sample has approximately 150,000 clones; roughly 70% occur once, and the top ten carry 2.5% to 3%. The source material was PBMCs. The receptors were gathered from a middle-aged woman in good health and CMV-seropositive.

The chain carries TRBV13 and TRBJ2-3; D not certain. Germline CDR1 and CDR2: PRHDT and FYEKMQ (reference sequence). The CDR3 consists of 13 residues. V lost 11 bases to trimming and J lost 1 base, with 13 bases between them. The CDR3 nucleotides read TGTGCCGCAAATATCACAGGCACAGATACGCAGTATTTT. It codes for CAANITGTDTQYF.

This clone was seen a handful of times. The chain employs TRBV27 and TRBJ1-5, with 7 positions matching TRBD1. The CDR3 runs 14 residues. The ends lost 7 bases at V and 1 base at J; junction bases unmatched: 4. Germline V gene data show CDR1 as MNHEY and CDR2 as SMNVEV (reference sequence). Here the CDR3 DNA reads TGTGCCAGCACCCCCAGGGGGAGCAATCAGCCCCAGCATTTT. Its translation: CASTPRGSNQPQHF.